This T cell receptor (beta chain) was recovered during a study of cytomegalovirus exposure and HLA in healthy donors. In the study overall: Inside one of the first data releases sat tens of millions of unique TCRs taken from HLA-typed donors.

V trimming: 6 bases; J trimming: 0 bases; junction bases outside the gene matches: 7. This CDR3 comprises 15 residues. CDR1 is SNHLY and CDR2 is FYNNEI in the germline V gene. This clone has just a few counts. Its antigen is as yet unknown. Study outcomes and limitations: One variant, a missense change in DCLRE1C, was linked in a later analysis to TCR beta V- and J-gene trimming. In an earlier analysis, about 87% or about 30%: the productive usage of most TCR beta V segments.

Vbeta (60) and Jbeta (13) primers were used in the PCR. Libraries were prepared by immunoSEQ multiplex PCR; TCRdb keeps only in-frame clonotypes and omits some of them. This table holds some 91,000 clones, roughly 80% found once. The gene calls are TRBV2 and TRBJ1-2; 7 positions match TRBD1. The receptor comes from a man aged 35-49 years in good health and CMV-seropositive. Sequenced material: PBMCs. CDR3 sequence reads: CASRPGTETNYGYTF. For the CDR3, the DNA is TGTGCCAGCAGGCCCGGGACAGAAACTAACTATGGCTACACCTTC.